The T cell receptor (beta chain) under discussion was sequenced for a study of technical replicates of blood from a handful of donors. The CDR3 runs 17 residues. The V and J ends lost 4 bases and 4 bases, in that order; junction bases with no gene match: 10. Germline V gene data show CDR1 as SGHNT and CDR2 as YENEEA. Data came from immunoSEQ multiplex PCR; TCRdb stores just in-frame clones and leaves some out. The top ten clones hold 0.38% of a sample with some 80,000 clones, roughly 94% of them seen once. This TCR came from a human donor in good health. The gene calls are TRBV11-3 and TRBJ2-1; 10 nucleotides match TRBD2. Sequencing was done on a sample of T cells isolated from PBMCs. DNA for the CDR3: TGTGCCAGCAGCTCTCCAAGGACTAGCGGCCGATACAATGAGCAGTTCTTC. This encodes CASSSPRTSGRYNEQFF. Drawing the rest from reference TRBV11-3 and TRBJ2-1, the complete variable domain is EAGVVQSPRYKIIEKKQPVAFWCNPISGHNTLYWYLQNLGQGPELLIRYENEEAVDDSQLPKDRFSAERLKGVDSTLKIQPAELGDSAVYLCASSSPRTSGRYNEQFFGPGTRLTVL.